This TCR beta chain originates from a study of blood T cell repertoires in COVID-19. Study in general: The analysed material was cDNA or gDNA that came from T cells, B-cell-depleted T cells, or PBMCs.

A single count supports this clone. This CDR3 spans 14 amino acids. V shed 6 bases and J 3 bases; nucleotides not matched to a gene: 4. From germline, CDR1 is SGHRS and CDR2 YFSETQ. Sequenced by immunoSEQ multiplex PCR; TCRdb stores in-frame clones only, minus some. Of 40,000 to 55,000 clones in the sample, approximately 81% are singletons; the top ten hold around 4.2%. This sequence originates from a woman in her 70s with acute or convalescent COVID-19. Sequencing was carried out using peripheral blood. The chain carries TRBV5-1 and TRBJ2-3, with 10 nucleotides matching TRBD1. CDR3 sequence (DNA): TGCGCCAGCAATCGGGACAGGGGTACAGATACGCAGTATTTT. Protein sequence: CASNRDRGTDTQYF.